Each of the 15 T cell receptor beta chains below was sequenced from the same sample in a study of T cell repertoires in cytomegalovirus infection. The antigens of these receptors remain unknown. TCRdb reprocessed the reads via MiXCR and lists one record per CDR3 protein. The sample has about half a million distinct CDR3 sequences, approximately 40% seen once. Here the sequenced sample was cultured PBMCs, taken from culture after CMV antigen stimulation. The receptors derive from a human donor in good health (CMV status not recorded). Some clones in this sample may be carry-over from other donors' samples.

This rearrangement joins TRBV6-2 or TRBV6-3 to TRBJ2-1; perhaps TRBD2 as D (6 bases). There are 17 residues in the CDR3. Germline-derived CDR1 and CDR2 are MNHEY and SVGEGT. The V end lost 9 bases, the J end lost 3 bases, and 24 bases lay between the germline ends. The CDR3 region is CASGAGSRFGVYNEQFF. The CDR3 coding sequence is TGTGCCAGTGGTGCGGGGAGCCGCTTTGGTGTCTACAATGAGCAGTTCTTC.

The chain is built from TRBV7-6 and TRBJ2-7; perhaps TRBD2 as D (6 bases). The CDR3 has 15 amino acids. With 5 bases removed from V and 2 bases from J, the gap between germline ends came to 16 bases. Germline V gene data show CDR1 as SGHVS and CDR2 as FNYEAQ. The CDR3 DNA follows: TGTGCCAGCAGCCCCCCGGGGACGGGGGCCTACGAGCAGTACTTC. It translates to CASSPPGTGAYEQYF. Full variable domain (rest looked up from reference TRBV7-6 and TRBJ2-7): GAGVSQSPRYKVTKRGQDVALRCDPISGHVSLYWYRQALGQGPEFLTYFNYEAQQDKSGLPNDRFSAERPEGSISTLTIQRTEQRDSAMYRCASSPPGTGAYEQYFGPGTRLTVT.

The CDR3 DNA reads as TGTGCCAGCATCCCCGCAGGGCTCTCTGGAAACACCATATATTTT. Protein: CASIPAGLSGNTIYF. The chain carries TRBV12-3 or TRBV12-4 and TRBJ1-3; D perhaps matches TRBD1 (5 bases). The CDR3 extends over 15 amino acids. Deletions cut 7 bases from V and 0 bases from J, with 13 bases between.

This sequence joins TRBV12-3 or TRBV12-4 and TRBJ2-1; tentatively, D is TRBD1 or TRBD2 (5 bases each). The CDR3 covers 12 residues. V lost 11 bases and J 5 bases, leaving 13 bases between the germline ends. The CDR3 DNA sequence: TGTGCCGTGGGCAGGGACGACAATGAGCAGTTCTTC. Translating it yields CAVGRDDNEQFF.

The chain uses TRBV28 and TRBJ2-1, with D possibly TRBD2 on 6 matching bases. The CDR3 has 15 amino acids. V was shortened by 1 base and J by 7 bases, with 14 bases between the two germline ends. Germline values: CDR1 MDHEN, CDR2 SYDVKM. The CDR3 loop reads CASSLYLGGMNEQFF. The CDR3 DNA follows: TGTGCCAGCAGTTTATATTTGGGGGGAATGAATGAGCAGTTCTTC.

The rearrangement links TRBV7-2 to TRBJ2-2; D is uncertain. In germline, CDR1 is SGHTA, CDR2 FQGNSA. The CDR3 is 15 residues long. V shed 3 bases and J shed 6 bases, with 14 bases lying between them. This CDR3 is CASSFSVPRPGELFF. CDR3 nucleotide sequence: TGTGCCAGCAGCTTCTCTGTACCCAGGCCCGGGGAGCTGTTTTTT.

Only a few counts were recorded for this clonotype. The chain employs TRBV7-2 and TRBJ1-3; maybe TRBD1 (6 bases). CDR1 is SGHTA, CDR2 FQGNSA, per germline. The CDR3 contains 14 residues. V dropped 9 bases and J dropped 0 bases, with 12 bases sitting between them. The CDR3 loop is CASAQGPSGNTIYF. CDR3 DNA: TGTGCCAGTGCACAGGGCCCCTCTGGAAACACCATATATTTT.

J is TRBJ2-7 and V is TRBV6-2 or TRBV6-3, with D perhaps matching TRBD2 (6 bases). CDR3 length: 15 residues. V lost 6 bases and J lost 0, with 15 bases in between. Germline lookup yields CDR1 MNHEY and CDR2 SVGEGT. This CDR3 reads CASRPEPTSSYEQYF. The CDR3 coding sequence is TGTGCCAGCAGACCAGAGCCGACTAGCTCCTACGAGCAGTACTTC.

The V call is TRBV5-6, the J call TRBJ1-1; 8 bases map to TRBD1. The CDR3 sequence is 14 residues long. The germline CDR1 and CDR2 sequences are SGHDT and YYEEEE. V was clipped by 4 bases and J by 5 bases; unmatched bases: 7. The CDR3 DNA reads TGTGCCAGCAGCGTACCGGACAGGGAGACTGAAGCTTTCTTT. Residues: CASSVPDRETEAFF.

The chain is built from TRBV27 and TRBJ2-2; 11 bases fit TRBD2. CDR3 length: 17 amino acids. Per germline, CDR1 MNHEY and CDR2 SMNVEV (reference sequence). J gave up 3 bases and V 6 bases, and 9 bases lay outside the gene matches. The CDR3 loop is CASSRLAGGGDTGELFF. The CDR3 coding sequence is TGTGCCAGCAGCAGGCTAGCGGGGGGAGGGGACACCGGGGAGCTGTTTTTT.

This rearrangement joins TRBV5-4 to TRBJ1-2; D is undetermined. V was clipped by 2 bases and J by 8 bases, with 22 bases between them. The CDR3 runs to 16 residues. Germline CDR1 and CDR2: SGHNT and YYREEE (reference sequence). CDR3 coding DNA: TGTGCCAGCAGCTTATCCACGGGCTCCGGAATCCGGGGCTACACCTTC. Amino acid sequence: CASSLSTGSGIRGYTF.

This clonotype was seen a few times. The chain uses TRBV7-6 and TRBJ2-4, with D perhaps given as TRBD1 or TRBD2 (5 bases each). Germline V lookup: CDR1 SGHVS, CDR2 FNYEAQ. V gave up 2 bases and J gave up 0 bases, with 23 bases separating them. The CDR3 runs to 20 residues. The CDR3 sequence: CASSLPARGTRFIAKNIQYF. CDR3 nucleotides: TGTGCCAGCAGCTTACCCGCCCGAGGGACCCGGTTTATAGCCAAAAACATTCAGTACTTC. The full variable domain, completed using reference TRBV7-6 and TRBJ2-4, is GAGVSQSPRYKVTKRGQDVALRCDPISGHVSLYWYRQALGQGPEFLTYFNYEAQQDKSGLPNDRFSAERPEGSISTLTIQRTEQRDSAMYRCASSLPARGTRFIAKNIQYFGAGTRLSVL.

This clonotype was recorded a few times. J is TRBJ1-5 and V is TRBV12-3 or TRBV12-4; no definite D call. The CDR3 totals 14 residues. V was clipped by 3 bases and J by 0 bases, with 6 bases between them. In nucleotides, the CDR3 is TGTGCCAGCAGTTTGACCTCTAGCAATCAGCCCCAGCATTTT. As protein: CASSLTSSNQPQHF.

This clonotype occurred a few times. This chain connects TRBV7-8 to TRBJ2-7, with D tentatively TRBD1 (6 bases). CDR1 SGHVS and CDR2 FQNEAQ come from the germline V gene. V lost 4 bases and J 4 bases, leaving 17 bases between the germline ends. The CDR3 sequence is 15 residues long. The CDR3 sequence: CASSSNPGGAYEQYF. The CDR3 bases are TGTGCCAGCAGCTCCAACCCTGGGGGCGCGTACGAGCAGTACTTC.

This clonotype was observed at least ten times. V and J are TRBV7-2 and TRBJ1-3; D is ambiguous. The ends were cut back, 5 bases at V and 4 bases at J, with 6 bases in the middle. Germline V gene lookup returns CDR1 SGHTA and CDR2 FQGNSA. The CDR3 runs to 12 residues. The CDR3 coding sequence is TGTGCCAGCAGCCCCCGGGGAAACACCATATATTTT. Protein product: CASSPRGNTIYF.